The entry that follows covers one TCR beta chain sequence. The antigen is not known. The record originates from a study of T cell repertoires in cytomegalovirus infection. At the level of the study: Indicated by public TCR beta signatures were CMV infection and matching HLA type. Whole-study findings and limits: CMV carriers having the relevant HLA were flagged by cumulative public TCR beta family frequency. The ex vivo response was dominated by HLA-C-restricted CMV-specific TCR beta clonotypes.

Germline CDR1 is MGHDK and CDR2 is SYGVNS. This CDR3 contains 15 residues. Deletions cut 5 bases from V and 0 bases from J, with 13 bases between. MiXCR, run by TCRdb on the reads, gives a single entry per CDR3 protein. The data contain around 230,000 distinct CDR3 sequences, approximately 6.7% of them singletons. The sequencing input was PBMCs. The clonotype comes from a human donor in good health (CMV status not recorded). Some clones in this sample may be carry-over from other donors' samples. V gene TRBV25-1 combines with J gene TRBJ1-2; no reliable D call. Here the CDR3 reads CASSPDGEANYGYTF. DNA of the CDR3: TGTGCCAGCAGTCCCGATGGGGAGGCTAACTATGGCTACACCTTC.